This entry lists 26 T cell receptor beta chains sequenced from one sample in a study of CD8+ T cells in alopecia areata (dated by TCRdb to between 2018 and 2020). The library was made by the immunoSEQ multiplex PCR assay. RNA was extracted from all samples and reverse transcribed into cDNA as template for TCR sequencing. As stored in TCRdb, this immuneACCESS dataset retains in-frame rearrangements with V and J assigned. A fraction of the clones does not appear; measured against another copy, unresolved V genes explain less than half of the discrepancy, and the remainder lacks a known reason. The data for this sample show approximately 110,000 clones, each detected more than once. The ten largest clones capture roughly 21% of the sample. Specimen: lesional skin. These receptors originate from a C3H/HeJ mouse with alopecia areata. Mice from this strain have the MHC haplotype H2-k.

Remarks on this clone: Gene labels here are mouse ones. The read terminates 4 residues ahead of where the CDR3 ends, so the germline J gene completes it. This sequence joins TRBV1 and TRBJ2-5; D might be TRBD2 (6 bases). The CDR3 extends over 15 amino acids. Trimming removed 0 bases from V and 3 bases from J, with 10 bases in between. The germline V gene encodes CDR1 NSQYPW and CDR2 LRSPGD (reference sequence). CDR3 DNA (partial): TGCACCTGCAGTGCAGACGCGGGGACTCAAGAC. The encoded protein is CTCSADAGTQD. The full CDR3 sequence reads CTCSADAGTQDTQYF.

Notes on this clone: Germline and genes: mouse. Coverage ceases 4 residues before the CDR3 finishes, and the germline J gene fills in the end. The rearrangement joins TRBV13-3 to TRBJ1-2; D is possibly TRBD1 (5 bases). This CDR3 has 12 amino acids. The germline CDR1 and CDR2 sequences are NNHDY and SYVADS. Trimming cost V 5 bases and J 4 bases, with 9 bases left between them. The sequenced part of the CDR3 DNA is TGTGCCAGCAGGGGGGGAGGCTCC. It encodes CASRGGGS. The whole CDR3 sequence reads CASRGGGSDYTF.

To note about this clone: Gene labels here are mouse ones. Read data end 4 residues before the CDR3 end; the end is taken from the germline J gene. The chain employs TRBV1 and TRBJ1-1; maybe TRBD1 (6 bases). CDR3 length equals 14 residues. Looked up from germline, CDR1 is NSQYPW and CDR2 is LRSPGD (reference sequence). This chain's CDR3 is CTCSAMEDRTEVFF. The covered CDR3 bases are TGCACCTGCAGTGCAATGGAGGACAGAACA.

In this sample, this clone turned up a few times. Germline and genes: mouse. The missing CDR3 end, 4 residues past where the read stops, is filled in from the germline J gene. The chain uses TRBV19 and TRBJ1-2; unclear D gene. Germline assignment: CDR1 FNHDT and CDR2 SITEND (reference sequence). The CDR3 covers 15 residues. V lost 1 base and J 4 bases, leaving 14 bases between the germline ends. CDR3 in amino acids: CASSIRARWGSDYTF. The CDR3 bases that were read are TGTGCCAGCAGTATAAGGGCCAGGTGGGGCTCC.

Only a few counts were recorded for this clone. The gene symbols are mouse symbols. The CDR3 goes on 4 residues after the read ends, and that part is filled in from the germline J gene. The genes are TRBV31 and TRBJ2-7, with TRBD2 identical over 9 bases. This CDR3 contains 14 residues. Germline-derived CDR1 and CDR2 are GKSSPN and SITVG. The CDR3 spells CAWSLSGGEYEQYF. The sequenced part of the CDR3 DNA is TGTGCCTGGAGTCTATCTGGGGGGGAGTAT.

This clone was counted only a few times. Germline and genes here are mouse. The sequence runs out 4 residues before the end of the CDR3; the remainder is reconstructed from the germline J gene. V gene TRBV19 combines with J gene TRBJ2-3, with 9 nucleotides matching TRBD2. CDR3 length: 15 amino acids. With 0 bases clipped from V and 4 bases from J, the junction kept 3 bases outside the gene matches. Germline lookup yields CDR1 FNHDT and CDR2 SITEND (reference sequence). The CDR3 bases that were read are TGTGCCAGCAGTATAGTACTGGGGGGTTCAGAA. Translated, it gives CASSIVLGGSE. The entire CDR3 protein reads CASSIVLGGSETLYF.

Of note for this clone: Gene names refer to mouse genes. The read ends 4 residues shy of where the CDR3 ends; the end is completed using the germline J gene. In the same sample, other DNA sequences code for this CDR3. V usage is TRBV13-3 and J usage is TRBJ2-7, with 8 bases aligning to TRBD2. CDR1 is NNHDY, CDR2 SYVADS, per germline. V shed 2 bases, J shed 3 bases, and the junction held 4 bases outside the gene matches. The CDR3 spans 14 residues. CDR3 bases read: TGTGCCAGCAGTGACTGGGGGGCCCACTAT. As protein: CASSDWGAHY. The full CDR3 reads CASSDWGAHYEQYF.

This clone was seen a handful of times. The germline and genes are mouse ones. The observed sequence ends 4 residues before the CDR3 terminus, with the missing tail filled in from the germline J gene. The chain is built from TRBV13-3 and TRBJ2-7; 8 bases are a match to TRBD1. This CDR3 region has 16 residues. The germline gives CDR1 NNHDY, CDR2 SYVADS. J lost 3 bases, V lost 2 bases, and 10 bases had no gene match. The sequenced part of the CDR3 DNA is TGTGCCAGCAGTGAACCCCCCGGGACAGGAGGCTAT. The encoded protein is CASSEPPGTGGY. The entire CDR3 reads CASSEPPGTGGYEQYF.

Note on this clone: Gene names follow the mouse nomenclature. The CDR3 goes on 4 residues after the read ends, and that part is filled in from the germline J gene. V and J are TRBV16 and TRBJ1-4; 9 bases match TRBD1. CDR3 length: 17 amino acids. With V trimmed by 3 bases and J by 0 bases, 5 bases remained unmatched. The germline V gene has CDR1 SGHSA and CDR2 FRNQAP. The CDR3 bases that were read are TGTGCAAGCAGCTTCCCGACAGGGGGAGTTTCCAACGAA. It encodes CASSFPTGGVSNE. The full-length CDR3 reads as CASSFPTGGVSNERLFF.

A note on this clone: Gene labels here are mouse ones. The read falls 4 residues short of the CDR3 end, and the missing part is taken from the germline J gene. The sample carries other DNA sequences with the same CDR3. This chain joins TRBV19 and TRBJ2-1; D is possibly TRBD1 (5 bases). The CDR3 is 13 amino acids. Germline V gene sequence: CDR1 FNHDT, CDR2 SITEND (reference sequence). This CDR3 reads CASSISGRAEQFF. CDR3 DNA (partial): TGTGCCAGCAGTATTTCAGGGAGAGCT.

This clone was counted a few times. All gene names here are mouse names. Partial CDR3 DNA: TGCACCTGCAGTGCCCCCGGGACAGGGTTCTCC. As protein: CTCSAPGTGFS. The full-length CDR3 reads as CTCSAPGTGFSDYTF. The chain joins TRBV1 to TRBJ1-2; 9 bases agree with TRBD1. The read gets to within 4 residues of the CDR3 end, and the germline J gene fills in the rest. V was clipped by 3 bases and J by 4 bases; unmatched bases: 6. The CDR3 totals 15 residues. CDR1 NSQYPW and CDR2 LRSPGD come from the germline V gene (reference sequence).

This clone was seen a handful of times. Mouse names are used for the genes. The CDR3 goes on 4 residues after the read ends, and that part is filled in from the germline J gene. V gene TRBV13-1 combines with J gene TRBJ2-1; TRBD2 agrees at 7 bases. CDR1 and CDR2 from the germline V gene are NSHNY and SYGAGN. Losses at the gene ends were 2 bases for V and 6 bases for J; bases not matched to a gene: 2. The CDR3 totals 13 residues. CDR3 amino acids: CASSEGGIAEQFF. Partial CDR3 DNA: TGTGCCAGCAGTGAGGGGGGGATTGCT.

This clone was detected many times. Each gene name is a mouse one. The read is 4 residues too short to cover the CDR3 end, so that end is filled in from the germline J gene. The chain recombines TRBV13-3 with TRBJ2-7; possible D gene TRBD2, 6 bases. Trimming took 6 bases from V and 0 from J, leaving 13 bases between them. Germline V gene data show CDR1 as NNHDY and CDR2 as SYVADS. CDR3 length: 14 residues. The sequenced CDR3 bases are TGTGCCAGCACCTCTGGGGAGAGCTCCTAT. This sequence encodes CASTSGESSY. The full CDR3 protein reads CASTSGESSYEQYF.

This clone was observed a few times. Genes and germline come from the mouse. Read coverage stops 4 residues before the CDR3 terminus; the germline J gene supplies the remainder. The chain uses TRBV13-1 and TRBJ1-2, with D possibly matching TRBD1 (6 bases). Germline loops: CDR1 NSHNY, CDR2 SYGAGN. The V and J ends lost 5 bases and 4 bases respectively, with 9 bases between them. CDR3 length equals 12 residues. This CDR3 reads CASRRRGSDYTF. The part of the CDR3 DNA that was read is TGTGCCAGCAGGCGCAGGGGCTCC.

Turning to this clone: Gene names refer to mouse genes. The read finishes 4 residues shy of the CDR3 end, and the germline J gene is used to complete it. The J gene is TRBJ1-1, the V gene TRBV13-3; TRBD1 matches 7 bases. The CDR3 length is 15 residues. V shed 2 bases and J 1 base; nucleotides not matched to a gene: 5. The germline gives CDR1 NNHDY, CDR2 SYVADS. This CDR3 is CASSDSPGGNTEVFF. Partial CDR3 DNA: TGTGCCAGCAGTGACAGTCCAGGGGGGAACACA.

Remarks on this clone: TCRdb's protein and the DNA translation differ at residue 11; the protein here comes from the DNA. Genes here carry mouse names. The CDR3 end is not reached by the read, which stops 3 residues before it; the germline J gene fills it in. J is TRBJ1-6 and V is TRBV13-2; no reliable D call. TRBJ1-6 is classed as an ORF, of uncertain function. This CDR3 is built from 14 residues. Germline V lookup: CDR1 NNHNN, CDR2 SYGAGS (reference sequence). Trimming stripped 1 base from V and 2 bases from J, with 4 bases between. The CDR3 sequence is CASGDWAYNSPLYF. Partial CDR3 DNA: TGTGCCAGCGGTGATTGGGCCTATAATTCGCCC.

Note on this clone: Gene labels here are mouse ones. The read ends 4 residues shy of where the CDR3 ends; the end is completed using the germline J gene. This chain links TRBV19 with TRBJ2-7; 9 bases map to TRBD1. With V trimmed by 4 bases and J by 1 base, 6 bases remained unmatched. This CDR3 contains 15 residues. CDR1 is FNHDT and CDR2 is SITEND in the germline V gene (reference sequence). The chain's CDR3 is CASSLTGTGSYEQYF. CDR3 DNA (partial): TGTGCCAGCAGTCTCACCGGGACAGGGTCCTAT.

This clone was recorded at least ten times. Gene labels here are mouse ones. Read coverage stops 4 residues before the CDR3 terminus; the germline J gene supplies the remainder. The chain joins TRBV13-3 to TRBJ2-7; the match to TRBD1 covers 9 bases. Trimming removed 0 bases from V and 3 bases from J; junction bases left unmatched: 4. This CDR3 region has 15 residues. The germline CDR1 and CDR2 sequences are NNHDY and SYVADS. The covered CDR3 bases are TGTGCCAGCAGTGATGCAGAGGACAGGGGCTAT. Encoded protein: CASSDAEDRGY. The CDR3, in full, reads CASSDAEDRGYEQYF.

Regarding this clone: The genes are named according to mouse. The read is 4 residues too short to cover the CDR3 end, so that end is filled in from the germline J gene. The chain uses TRBV13-3 and TRBJ2-7, with 7 bases lining up with TRBD1. This CDR3 contains 13 residues. Germline-derived CDR1 and CDR2 are NNHDY and SYVADS. The CDR3 region is CASSRQGFYEQYF. Partial CDR3 DNA: TGTGCCAGCAGTCGACAGGGCTTTTAT.

This clone was seen a few times. At residue 9, TCRdb's protein disagrees with the DNA translation; the protein shown here derives from the DNA. Here the gene names and germline are mouse. The missing CDR3 end, 3 residues past where the read stops, is filled in from the germline J gene. The rearrangement joins TRBV13-3 to TRBJ1-6; D gene ambiguous. TRBJ1-6 counts as an open reading frame of uncertain function. The CDR3 length is 12 residues. V was shortened by 5 bases and J by 5 bases, with 5 bases between the two germline ends. Germline V gives CDR1 NNHDY, CDR2 SYVADS. The sequenced part of the CDR3 DNA is TGTGCCAGCAGCTTTAATAATTCGCCC. The encoded protein is CASSFNNSP. In full, the CDR3 reads CASSFNNSPLYF.

With regard to this clone: Gene names refer to mouse genes. The sequenced fragment ends 4 residues before the CDR3 boundary, so the rest is inferred from the germline J gene. The chain has TRBV19 and TRBJ1-2; D ambiguous. Germline-derived CDR1 and CDR2 are FNHDT and SITEND (reference sequence). Trimming took 4 bases from V and 1 from J, leaving 8 bases between them. The CDR3 is 13 amino acids. The sequenced CDR3 bases are TGTGCCAGCAGTGTGGGTCTAAACTCC. Protein: CASSVGLNS. The whole CDR3 is CASSVGLNSDYTF. The full variable domain, in which reference TRBV19 and TRBJ1-2 provide the parts outside the CDR3, is GGIITQTPKFLIGQEGQKLTLKCQQNFNHDTMYWYRQDSGKGLRLIYYSITENDLQKGDLSEGYDASREKKSSFSLTVTSAQKNEMAVFLCASSVGLNSDYTFGSGTRLLVI.

The table lists this clone with a few counts. The DNA translation disagrees with the TCRdb protein at residue 12, so the protein in this description comes from the DNA. Genes and germline come from the mouse. The read is 3 residues too short to cover the CDR3 end, so that end is filled in from the germline J gene. The chain has TRBV13-3 and TRBJ1-6, with 8 bases lining up with TRBD1. TRBJ1-6 is treated as an ORF (open reading frame) with a function not yet certain. CDR1 and CDR2 from the germline V gene are NNHDY and SYVADS. The CDR3 contains 15 residues. The V segment lost 7 bases and the J segment 5 bases; nucleotides outside the gene matches: 8. The CDR3 sequence: CASSSDRDDNSPLYF. The sequenced part of the CDR3 DNA is TGTGCCAGCTCCTCGGACAGGGACGATAATTCGCCC.

This clone was found a few times. Gene names are mouse gene names. The CDR3 end is not reached by the read, which stops 4 residues before it; the germline J gene fills it in. V and J are TRBV17 and TRBJ2-5, with D possibly TRBD2 on 5 matching bases. CDR3 length: 13 residues. The V gene's germline CDR1 is MNHDT and CDR2 YYDKIL. The CDR3 DNA, read in part, is TGTGCTAGCAGTAATGCTGGGAAAGAC. This sequence encodes CASSNAGKD. The CDR3 in full is CASSNAGKDTQYF.

This clone was detected only a few times. Gene names are the mouse ones. The CDR3 end is not reached by the read, which stops 4 residues before it; the germline J gene fills it in. The chain uses TRBV13-3 and TRBJ2-2; possibly TRBD2 for D (6 bases). Trimming cost V 0 bases and J 2 bases, with 11 bases left between them. The CDR3 spans 16 residues. The germline V gene encodes CDR1 NNHDY and CDR2 SYVADS. The covered CDR3 bases are TGTGCCAGCAGTGATGCAGCTGGGGCCAACACCGGG. Its translation: CASSDAAGANTG. The whole CDR3 sequence is CASSDAAGANTGQLYF.

In its sample, this clone was seen a few times. Gene names follow the mouse nomenclature. The read terminates 4 residues ahead of where the CDR3 ends, so the germline J gene completes it. V usage is TRBV13-3 and J usage is TRBJ1-1; perhaps TRBD1 as D (6 bases). Trimming pared 8 bases from V and 0 bases from J, leaving 17 bases between. This CDR3 region has 15 residues. In germline, CDR1 is NNHDY, CDR2 SYVADS. Incomplete CDR3 DNA: TGTGCCAGTTTACCATCCCGGGACACAAACACA. As protein: CASLPSRDTNT. The full CDR3 protein is CASLPSRDTNTEVFF.

This clone occurred a few times. Gene names and germline match the mouse. The read ends 4 residues shy of where the CDR3 ends; the end is completed using the germline J gene. The V and J genes are TRBV29 and TRBJ1-2; D possibly corresponds to TRBD1 (5 bases). The V and J ends lost 3 bases and 0 bases respectively, with 8 bases between them. The CDR3 extends over 14 amino acids. CDR1 is MSHET and CDR2 is SYDVDS in the germline V gene. CDR3 protein: CASSFQGANSDYTF. CDR3 bases read: TGTGCTAGCAGTTTCCAGGGTGCAAACTCC.